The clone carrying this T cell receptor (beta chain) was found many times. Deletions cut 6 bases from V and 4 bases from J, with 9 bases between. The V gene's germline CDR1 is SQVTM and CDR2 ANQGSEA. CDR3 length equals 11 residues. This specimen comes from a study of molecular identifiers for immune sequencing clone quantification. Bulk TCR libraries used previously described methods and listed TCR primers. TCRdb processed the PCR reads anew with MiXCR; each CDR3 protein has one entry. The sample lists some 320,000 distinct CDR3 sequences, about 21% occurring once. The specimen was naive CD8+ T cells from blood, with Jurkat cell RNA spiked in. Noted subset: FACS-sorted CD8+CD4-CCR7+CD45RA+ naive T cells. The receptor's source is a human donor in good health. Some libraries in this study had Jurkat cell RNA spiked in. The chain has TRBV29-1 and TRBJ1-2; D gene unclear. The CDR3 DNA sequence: TGCAGCGTCGAATGGGCCTATGGCTACACCTTC. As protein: CSVEWAYGYTF.